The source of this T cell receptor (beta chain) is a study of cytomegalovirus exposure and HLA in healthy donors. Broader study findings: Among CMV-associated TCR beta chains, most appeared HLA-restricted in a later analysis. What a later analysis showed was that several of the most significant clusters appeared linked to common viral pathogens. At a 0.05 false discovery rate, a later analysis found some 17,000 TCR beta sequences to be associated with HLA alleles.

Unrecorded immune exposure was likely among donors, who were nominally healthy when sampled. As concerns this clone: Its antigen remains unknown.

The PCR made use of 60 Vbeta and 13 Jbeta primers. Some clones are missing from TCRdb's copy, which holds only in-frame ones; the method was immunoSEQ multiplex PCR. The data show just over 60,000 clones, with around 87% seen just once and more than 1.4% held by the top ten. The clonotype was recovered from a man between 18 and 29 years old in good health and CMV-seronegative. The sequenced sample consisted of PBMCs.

The CDR3 nucleotides are TGTGCCAGCACCCTAAGGGGCGGTCGGACTGAAGCTTTCTTT. It specifies CASTLRGGRTEAFF. The chain couples TRBV11-3 to TRBJ1-1; D might be TRBD1 (5 bases). The germline V gene encodes CDR1 SGHNT and CDR2 YENEEA. The V end lost 7 bases, the J end lost 5 bases, and 17 bases lay between the germline ends. The CDR3 covers 14 residues.